These 32 T cell receptor beta chains came from one sample sequenced in a study of cytomegalovirus exposure and HLA in healthy donors. PCR was performed using 60 Vbeta and 13 Jbeta primers. Only in-frame clones appear in the TCRdb table, and some are missing; sequencing was by immunoSEQ multiplex PCR. This table has roughly 93,000 clones, around 72% appearing once. The sequenced sample was PBMCs. Every receptor here comes from a man between 18 and 29 years old in good health and CMV-seropositive.

This chain links TRBV6-1 with TRBJ2-7, with TRBD1 identical over 8 bases. CDR1 is MNHNS and CDR2 is SASEGT in the germline V gene. The V gene end was trimmed by 5 bases and the J gene end by 6 bases; junction bases not matched to a gene: 9. The length of the CDR3 is 14 residues. CDR3 in DNA: TGTGCCAGCAGTCTCGGACAGGGAACGTCCGAGCAGTACTTC. This translates into CASSLGQGTSEQYF.

With respect to this clone: One end of the junction is discordant with germline, which a read error may explain. J is TRBJ1-3 and V is TRBV2, with a tentative D call TRBD1 (6 bases). Germline-derived CDR1 and CDR2 are SNHLY and FYNNEI. The length of the CDR3 is 17 residues. CDR3 nucleotides: TGTGCCAGCAGTGACAGGGGCAAAGTCCGTTCTGAAAACACCATATATTTT. Protein sequence: CASSDRGKVRSENTIYF.

This clone was found a few times. V is TRBV9 and J is TRBJ2-1, with TRBD2 matching over 12 bases. Germline-derived CDR1 and CDR2 are SGDLS and YYNGEE. The CDR3 loop spans 14 amino acids. V trimming: 0 bases; J trimming: 15 bases; junction bases outside the gene matches: 7. The CDR3 reads CASSVEASGGAPFF. For the CDR3, the DNA is TGTGCCAGCAGCGTAGAGGCTAGCGGGGGGGCCCCGTTCTTC. The whole variable domain, filled in from reference TRBV9 and TRBJ2-1, reads DSGVTQTPKHLITATGQRVTLRCSPRSGDLSVYWYQQSLDQGLQFLIQYYNGEERAKGNILERFSAQQFPDLHSELNLSSLELGDSALYFCASSVEASGGAPFFGPGTRLTVL.

The chain couples TRBV6-5 to TRBJ1-2; possible D gene TRBD1, 6 bases. The CDR3 has 13 residues. Germline CDR1 is MNHEY and CDR2 is SVGAGI. Trimming removed 5 bases from V and 6 bases from J, with 13 bases in between. CDR3 residues: CASSPIGQHGYTF. The DNA of the CDR3 is TGTGCCAGCAGTCCGATCGGACAGCATGGCTACACCTTC.

This chain uses TRBV5-1 with TRBJ2-2, with D tentatively TRBD1 (6 bases). With 4 bases removed from V and 0 bases from J, the gap between germline ends came to 10 bases. From germline, CDR1 is SGHRS and CDR2 YFSETQ. This CDR3 spans 15 amino acids. CDR3 amino acids: CASSGTTANTGELFF. Here the CDR3 DNA reads TGCGCCAGCAGCGGGACAACAGCGAACACCGGGGAGCTGTTTTTT.

V is TRBV7-6 and J is TRBJ1-1; D is unclear. Germline loops: CDR1 SGHVS, CDR2 FNYEAQ. With 3 bases removed from V and 0 bases from J, the gap between germline ends came to 5 bases. The CDR3 extends over 13 amino acids. CDR3 DNA: TGTGCCAGCAGCTTCAATGTGAACACTGAAGCTTTCTTT. Translated, it gives CASSFNVNTEAFF.

This chain joins TRBV5-5 and TRBJ2-7; D might be TRBD2 (6 bases). The CDR3 sequence is 15 residues long. Germline V lookup: CDR1 SGHKS, CDR2 YYEKEE (reference sequence). Trimming took 0 bases from V and 0 from J, leaving 10 bases between them. The CDR3 is CASSLEAGSSYEQYF. CDR3 coding DNA: TGTGCCAGCAGCTTGGAGGCCGGGAGCTCCTACGAGCAGTACTTC.

V and J are TRBV6-1 and TRBJ1-2; D is ambiguous. The V end was cut by 2 bases, the J end by 4 bases, with 14 bases between. CDR1 and CDR2 from the germline V gene are MNHNS and SASEGT. The CDR3 is made up of 15 amino acids. The CDR3, as DNA: TGTGCCAGCAGTGAATTAACCATGGCAGGCTATGGCTACACCTTC. It yields the protein CASSELTMAGYGYTF.

The V call is TRBV10-3, the J call TRBJ1-1, with no clear D. CDR1 and CDR2 (germline): ENHRY, SYGVKD. V lost 4 bases, J lost 6 bases, and 15 bases lay in between. This CDR3 is built from 14 residues. CDR3 in amino acids: CAISGGFATPEAFF. The CDR3 nucleotides read TGTGCCATCAGTGGTGGCTTTGCCACCCCTGAAGCTTTCTTT.

This chain connects TRBV4-1 to TRBJ2-7, with a tentative D call TRBD2 (5 bases). Looked up from germline, CDR1 is MGHRA and CDR2 is YSYEKL. V lost 4 bases and J lost 3, with 22 bases in between. This CDR3 has 17 residues. CDR3 DNA sequence: TGCGCCAGCAGCCCCCACCCGGGGAAGAGGGTGTTCTACGAGCAGTACTTC. Translating gives CASSPHPGKRVFYEQYF.

The V call is TRBV19, the J call TRBJ2-7; weak D call: TRBD2 (6 bases). Germline V gene lookup returns CDR1 LNHDA and CDR2 SQIVND (reference sequence). This CDR3 has 15 amino acids. V was clipped by 3 bases and J by 2 bases, with 14 bases between them. This CDR3 is CASSMGRGGTYEQYF. CDR3 sequence (DNA): TGTGCCAGTAGTATGGGAAGGGGAGGAACCTACGAGCAGTACTTC.

Turning to this clone: Relative to the germline gene, one junction end is altered; a read error may explain this. The chain carries TRBV7-9 and TRBJ1-3; 7 bases agree with TRBD1. The CDR3 totals 14 residues. Germline V gene data show CDR1 as SEHNR and CDR2 as FQNEAQ (reference sequence). This CDR3 reads CSSSGTVSGNTIYF. The CDR3, as DNA: TGTTCCAGCAGCGGGACAGTCTCTGGAAACACCATATATTTT.

This rearrangement joins TRBV2 to TRBJ2-7; weak D call: TRBD2 (5 bases). CDR1 is SNHLY, CDR2 FYNNEI, per germline. CDR3 size: 14 residues. The germline V and J ends were trimmed by 7 bases and 2 bases, with 15 bases remaining between them. The CDR3 DNA reads as TGTGCCAGCAACAGTGGTCAGACTACCTACGAGCAGTACTTC. It codes for CASNSGQTTYEQYF.

The gene calls are TRBV4-2 and TRBJ2-7, with 8 bases matching TRBD2. Germline trimming cut 1 base from V and 1 base from J; bases unmatched to any gene: 6. CDR3 length equals 16 residues. From germline, CDR1 is LGHNA and CDR2 YNFKEQ. The CDR3 nucleotides read TGTGCCAGCAGCCAAGTAGCGGGGTCGGCTTCCTACGAGCAGTACTTC. Translation gives CASSQVAGSASYEQYF.

In this sample, this clone turned up a few times. The chain recombines TRBV10-1 with TRBJ2-1; TRBD2 agrees at 8 bases. The CDR3 is 15 amino acids. The ends lost 3 bases at V and 4 bases at J; junction bases unmatched: 5. From germline, CDR1 is WNHNN and CDR2 SYGVQD (reference sequence). CDR3 sequence reads: CASSDPSGLYNEQFF. CDR3 in DNA: TGCGCCAGCAGTGATCCTAGCGGGCTATACAATGAGCAGTTCTTC.

The V and J genes are TRBV6-5 and TRBJ2-7, with TRBD1 as a possible D gene (5 bases). Trimming pared 5 bases from V and 1 base from J, leaving 12 bases between. Germline CDR1 reads MNHEY; CDR2 reads SVGAGI. The CDR3 spans 14 residues. The CDR3 loop is CASSPDRRSYEQYF. The DNA for the CDR3 is TGTGCCAGCAGTCCCGACAGAAGGTCCTACGAGCAGTACTTC.

This clone was counted ten times or more. The V gene is TRBV28, the J gene TRBJ1-5, with a possible D match to TRBD1 (5 bases). Trimming pared 8 bases from V and 1 base from J, leaving 6 bases between. This CDR3 contains 12 residues. Germline-derived CDR1 and CDR2 are MDHEN and SYDVKM. In DNA form, the CDR3 reads TGTGCCAGCGGGGGGAGCAATCAGCCCCAGCATTTT. Translating it yields CASGGSNQPQHF.

V is TRBV21-1 and J is TRBJ1-2. TRBV21-1 is shown as a pseudogene. The CDR3 runs to 16 residues. CDR3 sequence (DNA): TGTGCCAGCAGCAAATTGGAGAGGCTCGGGAGCTATGGCTACACCTTC. Translation gives CASSKLERLGSYGYTF.

The chain couples TRBV18 to TRBJ2-1; no definite D call. Deletions cut 5 bases from V and 7 bases from J, with 12 bases between. Per the germline V gene, CDR1 is KGHSH and CDR2 is LQKENI. The CDR3 has 13 amino acids. This chain's CDR3 is CASSFQMRNEQFF. In DNA form, the CDR3 reads TGTGCCAGCTCATTTCAAATGAGAAATGAGCAGTTCTTC. The entire variable domain, with the rest obtained from reference TRBV18 and TRBJ2-1, is as follows: NAGVMQNPRHLVRRRGQEARLRCSPMKGHSHVYWYRQLPEEGLKFMVYLQKENIIDESGMPKERFSAEFPKEGPSILRIQQVVRGDSAAYFCASSFQMRNEQFFGPGTRLTVL.

This chain uses TRBV27 with TRBJ2-1, with D maybe TRBD2 (5 bases). The CDR3 length is 14 residues. From germline, CDR1 is MNHEY and CDR2 SMNVEV (reference sequence). Trimming took off 0 bases at V and 9 bases at J, with 12 bases between the two ends. CDR3 protein: CASSLSSLASEQFF. In nucleotides, the CDR3 is TGTGCCAGCAGTTTATCGAGCCTAGCTAGTGAGCAGTTCTTC.

The V and J genes are TRBV6-1 and TRBJ2-7; D uncertain. The V end was cut by 4 bases, the J end by 0 bases, with 10 bases between. This CDR3 is built from 14 residues. Looked up from germline, CDR1 is MNHNS and CDR2 is SASEGT. CDR3 residues: CASSARTLSYEQYF. The CDR3 DNA reads TGTGCCAGCAGTGCCCGTACTCTCTCCTACGAGCAGTACTTC.

This sequence joins TRBV11-2 and TRBJ1-1; D not certain. Per germline, CDR1 SGHAT and CDR2 FQNNGV. The CDR3 consists of 13 residues. The V end lost 5 bases, the J end lost 8 bases, and 15 bases lay between the germline ends. CDR3 DNA sequence: TGTGCCAGCAGCCCCCGTCCCCGGTCGGAAGCTTTCTTT. Translating gives CASSPRPRSEAFF.

The V gene is TRBV6-1, the J gene TRBJ2-5; a weak D match, TRBD1 (5 bases). The CDR3 extends over 13 amino acids. Germline values: CDR1 MNHNS, CDR2 SASEGT. V lost 6 bases and J 5 bases, leaving 13 bases between the germline ends. The CDR3 DNA is TGTGCCAGCAGGGGTAGGGGCCCCGAGACCCAGTACTTC. Encoded protein: CASRGRGPETQYF.

The rearrangement joins TRBV7-2 to TRBJ2-7; D not certain. The CDR3 is 13 residues long. Germline V CDR1 and CDR2: SGHTA, FQGNSA. V was trimmed by 2 bases and J by 3 bases, leaving 8 bases between them. The CDR3 loop reads CASSLSNRYEQYF. The CDR3 DNA reads as TGTGCCAGCAGCTTATCTAACCGCTACGAGCAGTACTTC.

The chain is built from TRBV6-1 and TRBJ1-4; the D gene is possibly TRBD1 (5 bases). V lost 5 bases to trimming and J lost 4 bases, with 11 bases between them. The CDR3 runs to 14 residues. CDR1 is MNHNS, CDR2 SASEGT, per germline. In DNA form, the CDR3 reads TGTGCCAGCAGTCCGGGACTTGGTAATGAAAAACTGTTTTTT. Its translation is CASSPGLGNEKLFF.

This clone has a single count. The V gene is TRBV27, the J gene TRBJ2-1; weak D call: TRBD2 (7 bases). The CDR3 runs 14 residues. Trimming took 7 bases from V and 0 from J, leaving 10 bases between them. The germline CDR1 and CDR2 sequences are MNHEY and SMNVEV (reference sequence). In DNA form, the CDR3 reads TGTGCCAGCAAGGGGGGGATCTCCTACAATGAGCAGTTCTTC. Its translation is CASKGGISYNEQFF.

The J gene is TRBJ2-3, the V gene TRBV30, with 9 bases matching TRBD2. Germline values: CDR1 GTSNPN, CDR2 SVGIG (reference sequence). The V and J ends lost 3 bases and 1 base, in that order; junction bases with no gene match: 11. The CDR3 runs 17 residues. The CDR3 loop reads CAWSWGGGGAGTDTQYF. In DNA, the CDR3 is TGTGCCTGGAGCTGGGGCGGGGGGGGAGCTGGCACAGATACGCAGTATTTT.

V and J are TRBV7-8 and TRBJ1-4; TRBD1 might be the D (6 bases). The CDR3 runs to 15 residues. V shed 3 bases and J shed 3 bases, with 11 bases lying between them. The germline CDR1 and CDR2 sequences are SGHVS and FQNEAQ. The CDR3 is CASSFHRVPNEKLFF. The CDR3 nucleotides read TGTGCCAGCAGCTTCCACAGGGTTCCTAATGAAAAACTGTTTTTT.

The V call is TRBV27, the J call TRBJ1-1; 10 bases are a match to TRBD1. The V segment lost 5 bases and the J segment 0 bases; nucleotides outside the gene matches: 12. In germline, CDR1 is MNHEY, CDR2 SMNVEV (reference sequence). The CDR3 loop spans 18 amino acids. CDR3 residues: CASSPLRSTGGMNTEAFF. The CDR3 DNA follows: TGTGCCAGCAGTCCCCTAAGGTCGACAGGGGGCATGAACACTGAAGCTTTCTTT.

This clone has more than one count but fewer than ten. The identical CDR3 is also encoded by other nucleotide sequences in the sample. For the CDR3, the DNA is TGTGCCAGCAGACAGGGCTACGAGCAGTACTTC. This sequence encodes CASRQGYEQYF. V and J are TRBV6-5 and TRBJ2-7; TRBD1 is a possible D gene (6 bases). Germline V gene lookup returns CDR1 MNHEY and CDR2 SVGAGI. The length of the CDR3 is 11 residues. Deletions cut 6 bases from V and 3 bases from J, with 6 bases between.

The J gene is TRBJ2-3, the V gene TRBV10-3; 11 nucleotides line up with TRBD2. Per germline, CDR1 ENHRY and CDR2 SYGVKD. This CDR3 has 14 residues. Unmatched junction bases numbered 0, after V lost 6 bases and J lost 1 base. The CDR3 bases are TGTGCCATCAGACTAGCGGGGGGCACAGATACGCAGTATTTT. Translating gives CAIRLAGGTDTQYF.

The chain combines TRBV15 with TRBJ1-3; D might be TRBD1 (5 bases). Trimming removed 3 bases at V and 2 bases at J, with 11 bases between. The germline CDR1 and CDR2 sequences are LNHNV and YYDKDF (reference sequence). This CDR3 has 15 amino acids. CDR3 residues: CATSRGRGTGNTIYF. CDR3 nucleotides: TGTGCCACCAGCAGGGGTAGGGGAACTGGAAACACCATATATTTT.